This TCR beta chain was captured in a study of T cell changes during pregnancy in multiple sclerosis. Assay used: immunoSEQ multiplex PCR; TCRdb lists only in-frame clones, some missing. The repertoire holds around 110,000 clones, with about nine tenths as singletons. With 0 bases removed from V and 0 bases from J, the gap between germline ends came to 16 bases. Germline CDR1 SGHRS, CDR2 YFSETQ. The CDR3 consists of 17 residues. The receptor was derived from a female donor with multiple sclerosis, enrolled in a pregnancy study. Source: peripheral blood, taken after pregnancy. The V call is TRBV5-1, the J call TRBJ2-7; TRBD2 is a possible D gene (6 bases). CDR3 loop: CASSLAVLEGISYEQYF. CDR3 nucleotide sequence: TGCGCCAGCAGCTTGGCCGTCCTGGAGGGGATCTCCTACGAGCAGTACTTC.